Listed below are T cell receptor beta chains from one sample, sequenced in a study of OX40 agonist ivuxolimab in advanced cancers. Only in-frame clones appear in the TCRdb table, and some are missing; sequencing was by immunoSEQ multiplex PCR. The repertoire holds tens of thousands of clones, with just under 90% as singletons. This sample comprised CD4+ or CD8+ T cells sorted from blood, obtained in a trial of the OX40 agonist ivuxolimab. The receptors derive from an adult with an advanced solid tumor such as melanoma, head and neck, liver or kidney cancer. Both conserved end residues are part of each CDR3. Fields, in order: D gene, clone size, V gene, J gene, CDR3 DNA, CDR3 protein. A D gene is named only where the DNA matches it firmly. The size field is filled for only some rows; it gives once, few, many or a size class.

>-|-|TRBV11-2|TRBJ1-2
TGTGCCAGCATCTCATCACACATTTCGAACTATGGCTACACCTTC
CASISSHISNYGYTF
>-|few|TRBV5-5|TRBJ2-7
TGTGCCAGCAGCTTGGTATTGTCGTCGCAAACCTACGAGCAGTACTTC
CASSLVLSSQTYEQYF
>-|-|TRBV5-5|TRBJ2-7
TGTGCCAGCGAACAGGCCTACGAGCAGTACTTC
CASEQAYEQYF
>-|-|TRBV4-1|TRBJ2-7
TGCGCCAGCAGCCAAGATTTGTCGCCAGATCCCTACGAGCAGTACTTC
CASSQDLSPDPYEQYF
>-|-|TRBV30|TRBJ2-1
TGTGCCTGGAGTGTGCTGGAGCAACATTTCTTC
CAWSVLEQHFF
>-|-|TRBV18|TRBJ2-5
TGTGCCAGCTCACTTCAAGAGACCCAGTACTTC
CASSLQETQYF
>-|-|TRBV27|TRBJ1-2
TGTGCCAGCAGTCTATACGGGGGGGTAGGGGGTTGGGGCTACACCTTC
CASSLYGGVGGWGYTF
>-|-|TRBV7-3|TRBJ2-1
TGTGCCAGCAGCCGCCAGGGAGAACTGGATGAGCAGTTCTTC
CASSRQGELDEQFF
>-|-|TRBV27|TRBJ2-7
TGTGCCAGCAGTGCTAGAGTGGCCTACGAGCAGTACTTC
CASSARVAYEQYF
>-|-|TRBV6-5|TRBJ1-5
TGTGCCAGCAGTTACTTGTCTGGGGAGAGCAATCAGCCCCAGCATTTT
CASSYLSGESNQPQHF
>-|-|TRBV19|TRBJ2-7
TGTGCCAGTAGGCGCTTCGGGGACCGCTCCTACGAGCAGTACTTC
CASRRFGDRSYEQYF
>TRBD2|-|TRBV27|TRBJ2-3
TGTGCCAGCAGTTCAAGACTAGCGGTGGGGACAGATACGCAGTATTTT
CASSSRLAVGTDTQYF
>-|-|TRBV6-1|TRBJ2-2
TGTGCCAGCATGGCGGGGGCCGACACCGGGGAGCTGTTTTTT
CASMAGADTGELFF
>-|-|TRBV19|TRBJ2-7
TGTGCCAGTAGTATATCAGTTTCCTACGAGCAGTACTTC
CASSISVSYEQYF
>TRBD2|-|TRBV7-3|TRBJ2-2
TGTGCCAGCAGCTCAGGACTAGCGGGAGGGACCGGGGAGCTGTTTTTT
CASSSGLAGGTGELFF
>TRBD2|-|TRBV9|TRBJ2-1
TGTGCCAGCAGCCCTCGGACTAGCGGGACTTACAATGAGCAGTTCTTC
CASSPRTSGTYNEQFF
>-|-|TRBV6-1|TRBJ2-3
TGTGCCAGCAGTGAAGGAGGGTCGGCAGATACGCAGTATTTT
CASSEGGSADTQYF
>TRBD1|-|TRBV7-7|TRBJ1-1
TGTGCTAGCAGCGCAGGGGGCGTGAACACTGAAGCTTTCTTT
CASSAGGVNTEAFF
>-|once|TRBV27|TRBJ2-7
TGTGCCAGCAAAAGGGGTGGGGACTACGAGCAGTACTTC
CASKRGGDYEQYF
>-|few|TRBV11-2|TRBJ2-1
TGTGCCAGCACCCATGACTCGAACAATGAGCAGTTCTTC
CASTHDSNNEQFF
>-|-|TRBV19|TRBJ2-7
TGTGCCAGTAGCCTCCACGAAGGGAGCCTCCGCGAGCAGTACTTC
CASSLHEGSLREQYF
>-|-|TRBV4-1|TRBJ1-1
TGCGCCAGCAGCCAACGGGGGCGGGGAGGGAACACTGAAGCTTTCTTT
CASSQRGRGGNTEAFF
>-|many|TRBV6-1|TRBJ1-5
TGTGCCAGCAGTGAAGCAGTGTGGGGAAAAGGGCAGCCCCAGCATTTT
CASSEAVWGKGQPQHF
>-|-|TRBV2|TRBJ2-5
TGTGCCAGCACTATCGAGGTTGGGGGGACCCAGTACTTC
CASTIEVGGTQYF